The 21 T cell receptor beta chains below were found in one sample sequenced in a study of T cells in tumors after PD-1 blockade. Method: immunoSEQ multiplex PCR; TCRdb's copy keeps in-frame clones and lacks some. This sample yields just under 65,000 clones, of which over 65% are seen a single time; roughly 4.7% belongs to the top ten. Here the sequenced sample was PBMCs, taken after anti-PD-1 treatment. The receptors originated from a human donor with basal cell carcinoma.

This clone was seen more than once but under ten times. CDR3 bases: TGTGCCAGTAGTATAGCTAGCGTACTGTATTTT. It specifies CASSIASVLYF. V and J are TRBV19 and TRBJ2-3, with D tentatively TRBD2 (6 bases). From germline, CDR1 is LNHDA and CDR2 SQIVND (reference sequence). V lost 1 base and J 14 bases, leaving 10 bases between the germline ends. The CDR3 has 11 amino acids.

This chain connects TRBV18 to TRBJ2-2, with 8 positions matching TRBD1. The ends lost 9 bases at V and 3 bases at J; junction bases unmatched: 6. The CDR3 runs to 14 residues. CDR1 is KGHSH and CDR2 is LQKENI in the germline V gene. This CDR3 reads CARTGQGDTGELFF. The CDR3 DNA reads TGTGCCAGAACCGGACAGGGTGACACCGGGGAGCTGTTTTTT.

CDR3: CASRSSSGPETQYF. The CDR3 coding sequence is TGTGCCAGCAGATCCTCTAGCGGTCCAGAGACCCAGTACTTC. The chain has TRBV28 and TRBJ2-5; 7 positions agree with TRBD2. The CDR3 is 14 residues long. V gave up 6 bases and J gave up 4 bases; unmatched junction bases: 8. Per the germline V gene, CDR1 is MDHEN and CDR2 is SYDVKM.

This chain uses TRBV2 with TRBJ1-1, with unresolved D. This CDR3 is 13 amino acids long. The germline gives CDR1 SNHLY, CDR2 FYNNEI. The V end was cut by 3 bases, the J end by 0 bases, with 5 bases between. The CDR3 DNA is TGTGCCAGCAGTGAGACCATGAACACTGAAGCTTTCTTT. This translates into CASSETMNTEAFF. Combining the CDR3 with reference TRBV2 and TRBJ1-1 gives the whole variable domain EPEVTQTPSHQVTQMGQEVILRCVPISNHLYFYWYRQILGQKVEFLVSFYNNEISEKSEIFDDQFSVERPDGSNFTLKIRSTKLEDSAMYFCASSETMNTEAFFGQGTRLTVV.

The chain combines TRBV19 with TRBJ2-2; 7 nucleotides align to TRBD2. Germline CDR1 is LNHDA and CDR2 is SQIVND (reference sequence). V gave up 1 base and J gave up 1 base; unmatched junction bases: 6. The CDR3 consists of 17 residues. The CDR3 DNA reads TGTGCCAGTAGTATAGTCTGGTCTAGCGGGAACACCGGGGAGCTGTTTTTT. As protein: CASSIVWSSGNTGELFF.

The sample holds one count of this clone. A junction boundary mismatches the germline segment, possibly from a read error. The V gene is TRBV2, the J gene TRBJ2-4; 8 positions agree with TRBD1. The CDR3 covers 11 residues. CDR1 and CDR2 from the germline V gene are SNHLY and FYNNEI. The CDR3 reads CASRIEDRGRF. The CDR3 nucleotides read TGTGCCAGCCGCATCGAAGACAGGGGACGGTTC.

V and J are TRBV13 and TRBJ2-2, with D possibly TRBD2 on 6 matching bases. The CDR3 sequence is 16 residues long. V was cut by 4 bases and J by 5 bases, with 17 bases left in between. Germline V CDR1 and CDR2: PRHDT, FYEKMQ (reference sequence). The CDR3 nucleotides read TGTGCCAGCAGCTGGTCCGCGACTAGAGTAACCGGGGAGCTGTTTTTT. This codes for CASSWSATRVTGELFF.

V usage is TRBV30 and J usage is TRBJ2-3; D perhaps matches TRBD2 (5 bases). The germline V gene has CDR1 GTSNPN and CDR2 SVGIG (reference sequence). The CDR3 runs to 12 residues. CDR3 in amino acids: CAGRRYTDTQYF. CDR3 coding DNA: TGTGCGGGGAGAAGGTATACAGATACGCAGTATTTT. Looking up the rest from reference TRBV30 and TRBJ2-3 gives the full variable domain: SQTIHQWPATLVQPVGSPLSLECTVEGTSNPNLYWYRQAAGRGLQLLFYSVGIGQISSEVPQNLSASRPQDRQFILSSKKLLLSDSGFYLCAGRRYTDTQYFGPGTRLTVL.

This chain uses TRBV23-1 with TRBJ2-1, with TRBD2 identical over 7 bases. TRBV23-1 is an open reading frame whose function is uncertain. Trimming took 1 base from V and 5 from J; bases not matched to a gene: 8. CDR3 size: 16 residues. The DNA for the CDR3 is TGCGCCAGCAGTCAATTGGGGAGCGGGGCGGACAATGAGCAGTTCTTC. Its translation: CASSQLGSGADNEQFF.

This sequence joins TRBV11-2 and TRBJ2-1; D is uncertain. The germline CDR1 and CDR2 sequences are SGHAT and FQNNGV. The CDR3 covers 16 residues. Trimming stripped 4 bases from V and 6 bases from J, with 19 bases between. The CDR3 sequence: CASSSITRTWFNEQFF. The CDR3 region has the DNA TGTGCCAGCAGCTCGATCACCAGAACCTGGTTCAATGAGCAGTTCTTC.

The chain carries TRBV5-1 and TRBJ2-3; D perhaps matches TRBD1 (6 bases). The CDR3 consists of 15 residues. Trimming shortened V by 2 bases and J by 3 bases, and 13 bases separated the two germline ends. Germline V lookup: CDR1 SGHRS, CDR2 YFSETQ. The chain's CDR3 is CASSFDRSGTDTQYF. The CDR3 DNA is TGCGCCAGCAGCTTTGACAGGTCGGGAACAGATACGCAGTATTTT. Full variable domain (remainder filled in from reference TRBV5-1 and TRBJ2-3): KAGVTQTPRYLIKTRGQQVTLSCSPISGHRSVSWYQQTPGQGLQFLFEYFSETQRNKGNFPGRFSGRQFSNSRSEMNVSTLELGDSALYLCASSFDRSGTDTQYFGPGTRLTVL.

The CDR3 protein is CASFPQDSGNTIYF. In DNA form, the CDR3 reads TGTGCCAGCTTCCCACAGGATTCTGGAAACACCATATATTTT. V gene TRBV9 combines with J gene TRBJ1-3, with D possibly matching TRBD1 (5 bases). V was cut by 7 bases and J by 1 base, with 12 bases left in between. CDR1 SGDLS and CDR2 YYNGEE come from the germline V gene. This CDR3 has 14 amino acids.

This clone turned up a few times. The chain uses TRBV3-1 (or the pseudogene TRBV3-2) and TRBJ1-4; D call uncertain. V was shortened by 0 bases and J by 8 bases, with 13 bases between the two germline ends. CDR1 and CDR2 from the germline V gene are LGHDT and YNNKEL (reference sequence). CDR3 length: 15 amino acids. The CDR3 DNA reads TGTGCCAGCAGCCAAGACCCCGGAGGACGGGAAAAACTGTTTTTT. This sequence encodes CASSQDPGGREKLFF.

This chain uses TRBV12-3 or TRBV12-4 with TRBJ1-1, with 7 bases fitting TRBD1. V trimming: 6 bases; J trimming: 7 bases; junction bases outside the gene matches: 5. CDR3 length: 12 amino acids. CDR3 sequence (DNA): TGTGCCAGCAGCCGACAGGGAGGTGAAGCTTTCTTT. The encoded protein is CASSRQGGEAFF.

The J gene is TRBJ1-3, the V gene TRBV6-1; tentatively, D is TRBD1 (6 bases). Germline CDR1 reads MNHNS; CDR2 reads SASEGT. CDR3 length equals 16 residues. V dropped 0 bases and J dropped 4 bases, with 13 bases sitting between them. Here the CDR3 reads CASSEALGAPGNTIYF. The DNA for the CDR3 is TGTGCCAGCAGTGAAGCGCTGGGGGCGCCCGGAAACACCATATATTTT.

The V call is TRBV29-1, the J call TRBJ2-2, with TRBD1 identical over 9 bases. Germline loops: CDR1 SQVTM, CDR2 ANQGSEA. There are 14 residues in the CDR3. After removal of 7 bases from V and 12 bases from J, the junction contained 15 bases not matched to a gene. The CDR3 sequence is CSAGQGSARGKLFF. Written as DNA, the CDR3 is TGCAGCGCTGGACAGGGGTCTGCGAGAGGGAAGCTGTTTTTT.

V usage is TRBV4-2 and J usage is TRBJ2-2, with 8 bases fitting TRBD2. V gave up 3 bases and J gave up 5 bases; unmatched junction bases: 5. The CDR3 extends over 15 amino acids. Germline V gives CDR1 LGHNA, CDR2 YNFKEQ. The DNA of the CDR3 is TGTGCCAGCAGCCAGTCGGGACTAGGTACCGGGGAGCTGTTTTTT. The encoded protein is CASSQSGLGTGELFF.

The chain recombines TRBV6-1 with TRBJ1-6; D may be TRBD1 (5 bases). Trimming cost V 3 bases and J 5 bases, with 14 bases left between them. This CDR3 has 16 amino acids. Germline V gene lookup returns CDR1 MNHNS and CDR2 SASEGT. CDR3 loop: CASSDRAAGNNSPLHF. CDR3 nucleotides: TGTGCCAGCAGTGACAGGGCGGCAGGGAATAATTCACCCCTCCACTTT.

The chain combines TRBV5-4 with TRBJ2-5; D might be TRBD2 (7 bases). V gave up 3 bases and J gave up 7 bases, with 19 bases separating them. From germline, CDR1 is SGHNT and CDR2 YYREEE (reference sequence). The CDR3 extends over 15 amino acids. DNA for the CDR3: TGTGCCAGCAGCTCGACGGGGGGCGCGAAAGTGACCCAGTACTTC. This sequence encodes CASSSTGGAKVTQYF.

The chain has TRBV28 and TRBJ1-5; a weak D match, TRBD1 (5 bases). Trimming removed 6 bases from V and 1 base from J, with 10 bases in between. This CDR3 spans 14 amino acids. CDR1 is MDHEN and CDR2 is SYDVKM in the germline V gene. Here the CDR3 DNA reads TGTGCCAGCAGGCCGGGGGGAAGCAATCAGCCCCAGCATTTT. Translating it yields CASRPGGSNQPQHF.

V is TRBV5-6 and J is TRBJ2-5, with 8 bases fitting TRBD2. This CDR3 is 16 amino acids long. Germline CDR1 reads SGHDT; CDR2 reads YYEEEE. Unmatched junction bases numbered 11, after V lost 2 bases and J lost 5 bases. CDR3 region: CASSLGFVGGEETQYF. CDR3 bases: TGTGCCAGCAGCTTAGGGTTCGTCGGGGGGGAGGAGACCCAGTACTTC.